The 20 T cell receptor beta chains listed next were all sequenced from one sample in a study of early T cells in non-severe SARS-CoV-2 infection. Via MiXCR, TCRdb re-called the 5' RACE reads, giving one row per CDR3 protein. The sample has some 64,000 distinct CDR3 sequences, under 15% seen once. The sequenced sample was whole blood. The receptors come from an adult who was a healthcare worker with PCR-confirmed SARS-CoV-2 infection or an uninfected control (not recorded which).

The CDR3, as DNA: TGTGCCAGCAGCCATAGCGGGAGGTTTTTGGATACGCAGTATTTT. Its translation: CASSHSGRFLDTQYF. The chain uses TRBV7-9 and TRBJ2-3, with 10 positions matching TRBD2. The germline gives CDR1 SEHNR, CDR2 FQNEAQ (reference sequence). V lost 5 bases and J lost 6; bases outside the gene matches: 8. The CDR3 runs to 15 residues.

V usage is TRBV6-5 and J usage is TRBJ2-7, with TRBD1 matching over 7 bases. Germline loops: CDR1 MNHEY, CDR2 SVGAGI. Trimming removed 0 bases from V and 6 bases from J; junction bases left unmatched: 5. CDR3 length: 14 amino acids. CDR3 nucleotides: TGTGCCAGCAGTTACTCGAGACAGGGCCGCGAGCAGTACTTC. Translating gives CASSYSRQGREQYF.

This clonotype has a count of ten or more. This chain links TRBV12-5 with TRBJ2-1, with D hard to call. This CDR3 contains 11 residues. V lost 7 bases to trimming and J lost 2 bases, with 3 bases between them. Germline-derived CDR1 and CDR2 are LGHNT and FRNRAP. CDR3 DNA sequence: TGTGCTAGTGCTGCCTACAATGAGCAGTTCTTC. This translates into CASAAYNEQFF.

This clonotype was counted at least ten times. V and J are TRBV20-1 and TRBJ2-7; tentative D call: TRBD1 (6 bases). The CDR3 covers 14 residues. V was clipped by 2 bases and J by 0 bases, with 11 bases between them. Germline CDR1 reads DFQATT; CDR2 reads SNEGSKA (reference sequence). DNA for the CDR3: TGCAGTGCTAGAAGGGACATTATCTCCTACGAGCAGTACTTC. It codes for CSARRDIISYEQYF.

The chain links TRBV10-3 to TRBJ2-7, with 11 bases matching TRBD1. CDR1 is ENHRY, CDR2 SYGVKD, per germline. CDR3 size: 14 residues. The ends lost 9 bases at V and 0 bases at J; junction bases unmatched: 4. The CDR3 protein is CAISDRGLSYEQYF. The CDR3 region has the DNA TGTGCCATTTCGGACAGGGGGCTCTCCTACGAGCAGTACTTC.

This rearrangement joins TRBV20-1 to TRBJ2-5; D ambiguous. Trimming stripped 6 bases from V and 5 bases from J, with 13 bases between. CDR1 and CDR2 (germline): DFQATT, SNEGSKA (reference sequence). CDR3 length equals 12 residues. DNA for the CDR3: TGCAGTGCCCCCTCCGGACCGGAGACCCAGTACTTC. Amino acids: CSAPSGPETQYF.

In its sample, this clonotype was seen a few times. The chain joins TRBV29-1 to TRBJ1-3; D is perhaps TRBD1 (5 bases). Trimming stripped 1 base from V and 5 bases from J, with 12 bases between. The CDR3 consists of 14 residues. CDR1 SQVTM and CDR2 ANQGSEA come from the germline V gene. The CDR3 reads CSVEGDAGRNTIYF. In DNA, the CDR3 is TGCAGCGTTGAAGGGGACGCGGGGAGAAACACCATATATTTT.

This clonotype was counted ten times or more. The CDR3, as DNA: TGTGCCAGTAGTATGGGGAACTACGAGCAGTACTTC. Translated, it gives CASSMGNYEQYF. V and J are TRBV19 and TRBJ2-7; no definite D call. CDR1 LNHDA and CDR2 SQIVND come from the germline V gene (reference sequence). There are 12 residues in the CDR3. V was clipped by 3 bases and J by 3 bases, with 6 bases between them.

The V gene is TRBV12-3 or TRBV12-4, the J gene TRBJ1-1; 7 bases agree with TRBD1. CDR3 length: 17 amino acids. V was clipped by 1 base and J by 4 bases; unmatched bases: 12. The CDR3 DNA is TGTGCCAGCAGTTTAGAAGGACAGGTGGGTCGGGGCACTGAAGCTTTCTTT. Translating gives CASSLEGQVGRGTEAFF.

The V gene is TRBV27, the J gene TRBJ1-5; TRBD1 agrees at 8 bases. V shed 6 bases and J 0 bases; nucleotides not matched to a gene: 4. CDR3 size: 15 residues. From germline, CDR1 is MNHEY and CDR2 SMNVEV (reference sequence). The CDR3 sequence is CASRPDRVSNQPQHF. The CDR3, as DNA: TGTGCCAGCAGACCGGACAGGGTTAGCAATCAGCCCCAGCATTTT.

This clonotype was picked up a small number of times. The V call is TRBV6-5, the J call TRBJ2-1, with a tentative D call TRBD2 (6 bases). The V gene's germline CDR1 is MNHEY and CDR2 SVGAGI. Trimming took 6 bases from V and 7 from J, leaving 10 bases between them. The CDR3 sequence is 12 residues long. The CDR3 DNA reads TGTGCCAGCAGCCGCGGGACGAATGAGCAGTTCTTC. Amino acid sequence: CASSRGTNEQFF.

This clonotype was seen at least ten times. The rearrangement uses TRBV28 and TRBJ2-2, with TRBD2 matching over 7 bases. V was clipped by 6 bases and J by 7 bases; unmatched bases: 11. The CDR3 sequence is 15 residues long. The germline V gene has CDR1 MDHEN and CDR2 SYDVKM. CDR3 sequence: CASSHRTRGVGELFF. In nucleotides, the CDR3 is TGTGCCAGCAGCCATCGGACTAGAGGGGTCGGGGAGCTGTTTTTT. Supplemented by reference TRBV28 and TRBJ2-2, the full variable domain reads DVKVTQSSRYLVKRTGEKVFLECVQDMDHENMFWYRQDPGLGLRLIYFSYDVKMKEKGDIPEGYSVSREKKERFSLILESASTNQTSMYLCASSHRTRGVGELFFGEGSRLTVL.

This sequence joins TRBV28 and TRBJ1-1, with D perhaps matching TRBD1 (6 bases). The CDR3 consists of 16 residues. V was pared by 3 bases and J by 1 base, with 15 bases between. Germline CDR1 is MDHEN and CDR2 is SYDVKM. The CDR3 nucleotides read TGTGCCAGCAGTTTGTTTGGGGGGCATGGGAACACTGAAGCTTTCTTT. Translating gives CASSLFGGHGNTEAFF.

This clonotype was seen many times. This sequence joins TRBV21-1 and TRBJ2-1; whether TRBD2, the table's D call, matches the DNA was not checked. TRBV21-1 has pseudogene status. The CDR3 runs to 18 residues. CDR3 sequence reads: CASSKGGRETSGYNEQFF. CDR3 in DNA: TGTGCCAGCAGCAAAGGGGGCCGTGAGACTAGCGGTTACAATGAGCAGTTCTTC.

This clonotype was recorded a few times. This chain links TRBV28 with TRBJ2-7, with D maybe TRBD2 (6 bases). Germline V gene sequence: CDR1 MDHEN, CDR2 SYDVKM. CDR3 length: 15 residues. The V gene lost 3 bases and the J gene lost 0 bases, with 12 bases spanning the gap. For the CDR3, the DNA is TGTGCCAGCAGTTTCGCAGGGACTTTCTCCTACGAGCAGTACTTC. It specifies CASSFAGTFSYEQYF.

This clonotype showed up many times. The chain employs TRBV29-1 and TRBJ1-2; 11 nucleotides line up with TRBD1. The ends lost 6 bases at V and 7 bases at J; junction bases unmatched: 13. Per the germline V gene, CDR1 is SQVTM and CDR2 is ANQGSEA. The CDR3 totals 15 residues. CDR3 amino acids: CSVHKLGTGGFGYTF. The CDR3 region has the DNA TGCAGCGTCCACAAACTTGGGACAGGGGGTTTTGGCTACACCTTC.

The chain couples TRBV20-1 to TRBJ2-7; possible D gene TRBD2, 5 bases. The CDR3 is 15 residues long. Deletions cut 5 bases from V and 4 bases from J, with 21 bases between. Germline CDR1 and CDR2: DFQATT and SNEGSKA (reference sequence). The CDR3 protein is CSALHGGPREYEQYF. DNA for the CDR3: TGCAGTGCTCTCCATGGTGGGCCTCGGGAATACGAGCAGTACTTC.

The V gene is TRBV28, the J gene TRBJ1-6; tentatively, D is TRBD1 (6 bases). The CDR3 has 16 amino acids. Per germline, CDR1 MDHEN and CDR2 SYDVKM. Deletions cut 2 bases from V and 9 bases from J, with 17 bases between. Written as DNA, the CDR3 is TGTGCCAGCAGTTTAACGGGGGCTCGGATAGGTTCACCCCTCCACTTT. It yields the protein CASSLTGARIGSPLHF.

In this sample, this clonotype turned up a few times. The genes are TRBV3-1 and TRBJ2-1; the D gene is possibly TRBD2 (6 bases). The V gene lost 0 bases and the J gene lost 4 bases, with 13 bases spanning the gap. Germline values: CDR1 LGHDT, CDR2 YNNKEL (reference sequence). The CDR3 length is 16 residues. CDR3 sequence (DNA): TGTGCCAGCAGCCAAGATTCTGGGACTGGATACAATGAGCAGTTCTTC. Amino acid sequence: CASSQDSGTGYNEQFF.

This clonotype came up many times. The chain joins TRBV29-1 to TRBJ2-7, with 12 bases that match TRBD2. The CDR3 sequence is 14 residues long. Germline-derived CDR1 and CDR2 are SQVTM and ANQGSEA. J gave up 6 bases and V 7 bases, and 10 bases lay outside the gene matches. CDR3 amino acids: CSASSGRAAGEQYF. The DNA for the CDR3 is TGCAGCGCCTCTAGCGGGAGGGCCGCGGGCGAGCAGTACTTC.